This TCR beta chain was observed in a study of T-cell memory formation after mild COVID-19. The ends lost 10 bases at V and 6 bases at J; junction bases unmatched: 16. CDR3 length: 16 residues. Germline CDR1 ENHRY, CDR2 SYGVKD. This clonotype was detected a few times. Its antigen is as yet unknown. The study's findings and limits: Clones that contracted from day 15 to 85 had balanced CD4/CD8; later expanders were CD4+ biased. Memory sampled before infection contained some responding clones, suggesting cross-reactive memory joined.

TCR alpha and TCR beta cDNA libraries carrying sample barcodes and UMIs came from 5'RACE with constant-segment primers. TCRdb re-derived calls from the 5' RACE reads in MiXCR, one entry per CDR3 protein. The sample has roughly 190,000 distinct CDR3 sequences; about 11% are singletons. The chain combines TRBV10-3 with TRBJ2-2; 8 bases map to TRBD2. This clonotype was obtained from a man between 18 and 35 years old who had mild COVID-19 (a few samples of this study predate the infection). Cell type and time point are not known. Sequenced sample: PBMCs or a T cell subset sorted from them (not recorded which). The CDR3 DNA reads as TGTGCCACCCGAGATCCTCGCGGGGGGCCGCCCGGGGAGCTGTTTTTT. Its protein product is CATRDPRGGPPGELFF.